These T cell receptor beta chains were read from a single sample in a study of T cells in Graves' hyperthyroidism and ophthalmopathy. TCRdb called the multiplex PCR reads again in MiXCR, with one record for every CDR3 protein. The data contain a few hundred thousand distinct CDR3 sequences, roughly an eighth of them singletons. The specimen was blood. These receptors originate from a woman between 18 and 29 years old with Graves' hyperthyroidism. Both conserved end residues are part of each CDR3. Each record gives: J gene, CDR3 length, V gene, clone size, D gene, CDR3 protein. The D gene is left open where the match is weak. Clone size is shown for a subset of rows, as once, few, many or a class of expanded clone.

TRBJ1-4,16,TRBV4-3,NA,NA,CASSQVPGPTFEKLFF
TRBJ1-2,18,TRBV6-1,many,NA,CASSPERFTGKANYGYTF
TRBJ1-2,14,TRBV27,many,NA,CASSPRGGDYGYTF
TRBJ1-5,14,TRBV10-3,NA,TRBD1,CAIRQGTLDQPQHF
TRBJ2-1,15,TRBV18,few,NA,CASSRWGNSYNEQFF
TRBJ2-7,15,TRBV5-1,NA,NA,CASSLRAALADEQYF
TRBJ2-1,16,TRBV4-1,NA,TRBD2,CASSQRLAGIYNEQFF
TRBJ2-7,15,TRBV2,NA,NA,CASSEGGQVIREQYF
TRBJ2-7,16,TRBV7-3,many,TRBD2,CASSEYGTSGTYEQYF
TRBJ2-1,21,TRBV2,many,TRBD2,CASRAGQAILSSGRRNNEQFF
TRBJ2-3,14,TRBV11-2,many,TRBD2,CASSTGTTSDTQYF
TRBJ2-7,17,TRBV28,NA,TRBD2,CASSPLTSGSQAYEQYF
TRBJ2-1,16,TRBV7-9,NA,TRBD2,CASSFGLAGAYNEQFF
TRBJ2-7,15,TRBV7-2,many,TRBD1,CASSSQGQGALEQYF
TRBJ2-5,19,TRBV10-2,NA,NA,CASSESAREIHVGLPFQYF
TRBJ1-1,16,TRBV5-8,few,TRBD1,CASSLAGGRMNTEAFF
TRBJ2-7,16,TRBV27,many,TRBD2,CASSLSLAGVLYEQYF
TRBJ2-3,13,TRBV20-1,many,NA,CSARDPGRDTQYF
TRBJ1-1,12,TRBV27,many,TRBD1,CASRGGRGEAFF
TRBJ1-2,15,TRBV12-3/TRBV12-4,many,NA,CASSLNGDARYGYTF
TRBJ2-1,15,TRBV11-3,many,TRBD2,CASSLGSGRNDEQFF
TRBJ2-1,13,TRBV5-1,NA,NA,CASSLEEGAEQFF
TRBJ2-1,17,TRBV11-2,NA,NA,CASSDLQRVVSYNEQFF
TRBJ2-3,19,TRBV7-9,many,TRBD2,CASSLRLWTSGGYTDTQYF
TRBJ1-2,15,TRBV7-2,many,NA,CASSLGTEDNYGYTF
TRBJ1-1,12,TRBV30,many,NA,CAWSYQGPEAFF
TRBJ1-2,16,TRBV28,many,NA,CASSLDSTIQNYGYTF
TRBJ1-1,13,TRBV7-9,NA,NA,CASSLDSGAQAFF
TRBJ1-2,14,TRBV6-1,many,NA,CASSHTNSGYGYTF
TRBJ1-2,16,TRBV28,many,NA,CASSLPPWEANYGYTF
TRBJ1-4,15,TRBV7-6,many,NA,CASSQSGSTNEKLFF
TRBJ1-2,14,TRBV6-1,NA,NA,CASSVRQANYGYTF
TRBJ1-3,15,TRBV4-1,NA,NA,CASSQEGESGNTIYF
TRBJ2-3,14,TRBV28,many,NA,CASSPGGLTDTQYF
TRBJ2-5,15,TRBV20-1,NA,TRBD2,CSAKGLAGWGETQYF
TRBJ1-4,17,TRBV30,many,NA,CAWRGWDVHDSNEKLFF
TRBJ1-1,12,TRBV30,many,NA,CAWSGQNTEAFF
TRBJ2-5,15,TRBV13,many,TRBD2,CASSRTSGSLETQYF
TRBJ2-3,15,TRBV7-2,NA,NA,CASSLGGQGLDTQYF
TRBJ2-1,15,TRBV6-1,many,NA,CASSFRDIAYNEQFF
TRBJ1-6,14,TRBV27,many,NA,CASKWTERSSPLHF
TRBJ1-5,13,TRBV6-2/TRBV6-3,many,NA,CASSPPPGQPQHF
TRBJ2-3,13,TRBV6-2/TRBV6-3,many,TRBD2,CASRRTSVDTQYF
TRBJ2-3,13,TRBV5-1,NA,TRBD2,CASSRGLADTQYF
TRBJ1-4,13,TRBV2,NA,NA,CASRRQPNEKLFF
TRBJ1-1,14,TRBV7-2,NA,TRBD1,CASSRDRGGAEAFF
TRBJ1-5,16,TRBV20-1,few,TRBD1,CSASADRQGMGQPQHF
TRBJ1-6,15,TRBV28,NA,NA,CASSLWEGLGSPLHF
TRBJ2-7,16,TRBV5-1,NA,TRBD2,CASSPRGWREGNEQYF
TRBJ2-3,15,TRBV6-5,NA,TRBD1,CASSLQGVGTDTQYF
TRBJ2-4,14,TRBV5-8,NA,NA,CASSTWDRENIQYF
TRBJ1-1,14,TRBV6-1,many,TRBD1,CASRYTGGGTEAFF
TRBJ1-5,16,TRBV2,many,NA,CASRDSRQYSNQPQHF
TRBJ2-3,16,TRBV18,many,TRBD2,CASSPLSSGNTDTQYF
TRBJ1-2,18,TRBV27,NA,TRBD1,CASSFAFGTEEFHYGYTF
TRBJ2-3,18,TRBV20-1,NA,NA,CSARGTGGLAVYTDTQYF
TRBJ2-6,14,TRBV10-3,NA,NA,CAISDRVGANVLTF